This T cell receptor (beta chain) was documented in a study of T cell responses to AZD1222 COVID-19 vaccine. Data came from immunoSEQ multiplex PCR; TCRdb stores just in-frame clones and leaves some out. The sample lists around 110,000 clones, roughly 93% occurring once. V was clipped by 4 bases and J by 5 bases, with 12 bases between them. CDR3 length equals 14 residues. CDR1 SGHTA and CDR2 FQGNSA come from the germline V gene. The clonotype comes from an adult in good health. The sequences come from peripheral blood, collected on day 0 of AZD1222 vaccination. This chain uses TRBV7-2 with TRBJ1-5; perhaps TRBD1 as D (6 bases). As DNA, the CDR3 is TGTGCCAGCAGCTCAACAGGGTTTGATCAGCCCCAGCATTTT. Translated: CASSSTGFDQPQHF. The full variable domain, its missing parts supplied by reference TRBV7-2 and TRBJ1-5, is GAGVSQSPSNKVTEKGKDVELRCDPISGHTALYWYRQSLGQGLEFLIYFQGNSAPDKSGLPSDRFSAERTGGSVSTLTIQRTQQEDSAVYLCASSSTGFDQPQHFGDGTRLSIL.